These 25 T cell receptor beta chains were sequenced from one sample in a study of T cells after posttransplantation cyclophosphamide. Sequenced by immunoSEQ multiplex PCR; TCRdb stores in-frame clones only, minus some. The data show some 66,000 clones, over 85% seen once. Input material: PBMCs. These receptors all stem from a woman aged 25 to 45 in good health and a related stem cell transplant donor.

The chain is built from TRBV5-1 and TRBJ2-1; TRBD2 might be the D (6 bases). V lost 0 bases, J lost 12 bases, and 16 bases lay in between. This CDR3 has 14 residues. Germline V lookup: CDR1 SGHRS, CDR2 YFSETQ. The CDR3 nucleotides read TGCGCCAGCAGCTTGGCGTCGCAGACTAGGTCGCAGTTCTTC. It yields the protein CASSLASQTRSQFF.

The rearrangement joins TRBV7-8 to TRBJ1-3; no reliable D call. This CDR3 has 15 amino acids. CDR1 SGHVS and CDR2 FQNEAQ come from the germline V gene. Trimming stripped 5 bases from V and 0 bases from J, with 11 bases between. The CDR3 DNA sequence: TGTGCCAGCAGCGACAAGGGCGGCTCTGGAAACACCATATATTTT. Translated: CASSDKGGSGNTIYF.

Only one count was recorded for this clone. The gene calls are TRBV7-9 and TRBJ1-5, with D possibly being TRBD1 (6 bases). Deletions cut 0 bases from V and 3 bases from J, with 12 bases between. Germline V gives CDR1 SEHNR, CDR2 FQNEAQ (reference sequence). The CDR3 contains 16 residues. This CDR3 is CASSLAAGGPNQPQHF. Written as DNA, the CDR3 is TGTGCCAGCAGCTTAGCGGCCGGGGGGCCCAATCAGCCCCAGCATTTT.

This clone was seen only once. This chain joins TRBV6-4 and TRBJ2-3; 11 bases fit TRBD2. CDR3 length: 15 residues. V lost 2 bases, J lost 6 bases, and 4 bases stayed unmatched. CDR1 and CDR2 (germline): MRHNA, SNTAGT. The CDR3 DNA sequence: TGTGCCAGCAGTGACAGCGCTAGCGGGGGGGATACGCAGTATTTT. It specifies CASSDSASGGDTQYF.

The rearrangement uses TRBV2 and TRBJ1-1; D call uncertain. V was cut by 8 bases and J by 0 bases, with 13 bases left in between. The CDR3 consists of 14 residues. Looked up from germline, CDR1 is SNHLY and CDR2 is FYNNEI. DNA of the CDR3: TGTGCCAGCCGAATCCGGGCTATGAACACTGAAGCTTTCTTT. It codes for CASRIRAMNTEAFF. Looking up the rest from reference TRBV2 and TRBJ1-1 gives the full variable domain: EPEVTQTPSHQVTQMGQEVILRCVPISNHLYFYWYRQILGQKVEFLVSFYNNEISEKSEIFDDQFSVERPDGSNFTLKIRSTKLEDSAMYFCASRIRAMNTEAFFGQGTRLTVV.

The chain employs TRBV7-9 and TRBJ1-2; no definite D call. Trimming pared 5 bases from V and 0 bases from J, leaving 19 bases between. Germline V gives CDR1 SEHNR, CDR2 FQNEAQ (reference sequence). This CDR3 has 17 amino acids. CDR3 residues: CASSPLVSIQANYGYTF. CDR3 nucleotide sequence: TGTGCCAGCAGCCCCCTGGTTTCTATCCAAGCTAACTATGGCTACACCTTC.

This clone was detected once. The chain has TRBV7-3 and TRBJ1-6; D uncertain. Germline V CDR1 and CDR2: SGHTA, FQGTGA. This CDR3 contains 15 residues. The V end lost 2 bases, the J end lost 7 bases, and 12 bases lay between the germline ends. CDR3 residues: CASSLGVRRNSPLHF. The CDR3 DNA sequence: TGTGCCAGCAGCTTAGGGGTCCGCAGAAATTCACCCCTCCACTTT.

The chain uses TRBV5-1 and TRBJ1-1; D remains ambiguous. Germline CDR1 SGHRS, CDR2 YFSETQ. Trimming stripped 0 bases from V and 1 base from J, with 10 bases between. The CDR3 sequence is 15 residues long. The CDR3 DNA follows: TGCGCCAGCAGCTTGGGGCACCGGACGAACACTGAAGCTTTCTTT. This codes for CASSLGHRTNTEAFF.

This sequence joins TRBV30 and TRBJ2-3, with 9 bases fitting TRBD1. This CDR3 is 12 amino acids long. J lost 8 bases, V lost 5 bases, and 5 bases had no gene match. Germline CDR1 GTSNPN, CDR2 SVGIG (reference sequence). The CDR3 nucleotides are TGTGCCTGGGGACAGGGGTTAGCTACGCAGTATTTT. Translated: CAWGQGLATQYF.

The chain combines TRBV10-3 with TRBJ1-6; TRBD1 matches 11 bases. V trimming: 4 bases; J trimming: 8 bases; junction bases outside the gene matches: 4. The CDR3 contains 15 residues. The germline V gene has CDR1 ENHRY and CDR2 SYGVKD. The chain's CDR3 is CAISVAGQGDSPLHF. In DNA form, the CDR3 reads TGTGCCATCAGTGTAGCGGGACAGGGGGATTCACCCCTCCACTTT.

This chain joins TRBV27 and TRBJ2-7, with unresolved D. Germline V gives CDR1 MNHEY, CDR2 SMNVEV (reference sequence). The length of the CDR3 is 15 residues. V lost 6 bases and J lost 2, with 17 bases in between. CDR3 loop: CASSSHLTPPYEQYF. The CDR3 DNA sequence: TGTGCCAGCAGCTCGCACCTAACGCCCCCCTACGAGCAGTACTTC.

The CDR3 loop reads CASSEEGESEAFF. In nucleotides, the CDR3 is TGTGCCAGCAGTGAAGAGGGGGAAAGTGAAGCTTTCTTT. The chain uses TRBV2 and TRBJ1-1; maybe TRBD1 (6 bases). The length of the CDR3 is 13 residues. The germline gives CDR1 SNHLY, CDR2 FYNNEI. Trimming removed 1 base from V and 7 bases from J, with 10 bases in between.

J is TRBJ1-5 and V is TRBV19; TRBD1 agrees at 8 bases. The CDR3 runs to 14 residues. Germline assignment: CDR1 LNHDA and CDR2 SQIVND (reference sequence). Germline trimming cut 7 bases from V and 6 bases from J; bases unmatched to any gene: 8. The CDR3 loop is CASTPQGEGQPQHF. The DNA of the CDR3 is TGTGCCAGTACCCCACAGGGGGAGGGTCAGCCCCAGCATTTT.

This clone has a handful of counts. This chain links TRBV7-9 with TRBJ1-4; TRBD1 might be the D (5 bases). The length of the CDR3 is 16 residues. Germline V lookup: CDR1 SEHNR, CDR2 FQNEAQ (reference sequence). V dropped 0 bases and J dropped 7 bases, with 15 bases sitting between them. CDR3 DNA: TGTGCCAGCAGCTTAGCCGGGGCAACTCGGGGTGAAAAACTGTTTTTT. Translating it yields CASSLAGATRGEKLFF.

This sequence joins TRBV18 and TRBJ2-7; tentatively, D is TRBD2 (5 bases). Per the germline V gene, CDR1 is KGHSH and CDR2 is LQKENI. The V and J ends lost 3 bases and 7 bases respectively, with 13 bases between them. This CDR3 is built from 13 residues. In nucleotides, the CDR3 is TGTGCCAGCTCACCGGACGCCCGGGGTGAGCAGTACTTC. Its translation: CASSPDARGEQYF.

This clone has a single count. The chain couples TRBV28 to TRBJ1-1; D is unclear. The length of the CDR3 is 16 residues. Trimming left V 7 bases short and J 2 bases short, with 20 bases between. The germline CDR1 and CDR2 sequences are MDHEN and SYDVKM. CDR3 DNA: TGTGCCAGCAAAACGGAAAACTATAACGATAACACTGAAGCTTTCTTT. Its translation is CASKTENYNDNTEAFF.

The genes are TRBV15 and TRBJ1-1; D call uncertain. Germline CDR1 and CDR2: LNHNV and YYDKDF (reference sequence). Trimming removed 3 bases from V and 3 bases from J, with 17 bases in between. The CDR3 spans 16 residues. The CDR3 sequence: CATSSFREGADTEAFF. The DNA for the CDR3 is TGTGCCACCAGCAGTTTTCGGGAGGGCGCGGACACTGAAGCTTTCTTT.

In this sample, this clone turned up once. The chain recombines TRBV9 with TRBJ1-1, with a possible D match to TRBD1 (5 bases). The V end lost 0 bases, the J end lost 4 bases, and 16 bases lay between the germline ends. The CDR3 runs 16 residues. CDR1 and CDR2 (germline): SGDLS, YYNGEE. The CDR3 DNA is TGTGCCAGCAGCGTAGTCGGCCAGGGCGCTGGCACTGAAGCTTTCTTT. Its protein is CASSVVGQGAGTEAFF. Supplemented by reference TRBV9 and TRBJ1-1, the full variable domain reads DSGVTQTPKHLITATGQRVTLRCSPRSGDLSVYWYQQSLDQGLQFLIQYYNGEERAKGNILERFSAQQFPDLHSELNLSSLELGDSALYFCASSVVGQGAGTEAFFGQGTRLTVV.

This clone was counted between two and nine times. The chain employs TRBV14 and TRBJ1-1, with D tentatively TRBD1 (5 bases). Germline V gene sequence: CDR1 SGHDN, CDR2 FVKESK. The ends were cut back, 3 bases at V and 3 bases at J, with 11 bases in the middle. The CDR3 has 14 residues. The DNA of the CDR3 is TGTGCCAGCAGCCACGGTGGGGCTTACACTGAAGCTTTCTTT. Translation gives CASSHGGAYTEAFF.

The J gene is TRBJ2-7, the V gene TRBV4-2, with TRBD2 identical over 12 bases. J was trimmed by 5 bases and V by 2 bases; bases with no gene match: 10. CDR3 length: 17 amino acids. CDR1 is LGHNA, CDR2 YNFKEQ, per germline. DNA of the CDR3: TGTGCCAGCAGCCAAACCGGGACTAGCGGGCCCGAGAACGAGCAGTACTTC. This translates into CASSQTGTSGPENEQYF.

The J gene is TRBJ2-7, the V gene TRBV5-6, with 8 bases matching TRBD1. The ends lost 2 bases at V and 5 bases at J; junction bases unmatched: 15. The germline gives CDR1 SGHDT, CDR2 YYEEEE. The CDR3 totals 17 residues. The CDR3 loop reads CASSLRSLRQGSHEQYF. The CDR3 coding sequence is TGTGCCAGCAGCTTACGTTCCCTGAGACAGGGGTCCCACGAGCAGTACTTC.

The chain uses TRBV27 and TRBJ2-7; TRBD2 matches at 7 bases. The CDR3 extends over 15 amino acids. The trim removed 3 bases at V and 3 bases at J, leaving 8 bases unmatched. CDR1 and CDR2 (germline): MNHEY, SMNVEV (reference sequence). CDR3 loop: CASSFRAGDHYEQYF. The CDR3 DNA is TGTGCCAGCAGTTTTAGGGCGGGGGACCACTACGAGCAGTACTTC.

The V call is TRBV28, the J call TRBJ2-3, with D maybe TRBD2 (6 bases). The CDR3 is 18 residues long. V was cut by 5 bases and J by 0 bases, with 21 bases left in between. The V gene's germline CDR1 is MDHEN and CDR2 SYDVKM. CDR3 nucleotide sequence: TGTGCCAGCAGTCTGCTGTCGGGGGAACTCCCTAGCACAGATACGCAGTATTTT. This codes for CASSLLSGELPSTDTQYF.

The chain employs TRBV7-3 and TRBJ2-3, with 13 positions matching TRBD2. The V gene's germline CDR1 is SGHTA and CDR2 FQGTGA. This CDR3 is 16 amino acids long. Trimming at V came to 3 bases and at J to 1 base, leaving 1 base not matched to a gene. CDR3 residues: CASSLGLAGRTDTQYF. Here the CDR3 DNA reads TGTGCCAGCAGCTTGGGACTAGCGGGACGCACAGATACGCAGTATTTT.

The chain is built from TRBV27 and TRBJ2-2, with D perhaps TRBD2 (6 bases). CDR3 length: 15 amino acids. V lost 6 bases to trimming and J lost 5 bases, with 16 bases between them. CDR1 MNHEY and CDR2 SMNVEV come from the germline V gene (reference sequence). CDR3 in DNA: TGTGCCAGCAGGGTGGGGGGACCGGGGACCGGGGAGCTGTTTTTT. Translation: CASRVGGPGTGELFF.